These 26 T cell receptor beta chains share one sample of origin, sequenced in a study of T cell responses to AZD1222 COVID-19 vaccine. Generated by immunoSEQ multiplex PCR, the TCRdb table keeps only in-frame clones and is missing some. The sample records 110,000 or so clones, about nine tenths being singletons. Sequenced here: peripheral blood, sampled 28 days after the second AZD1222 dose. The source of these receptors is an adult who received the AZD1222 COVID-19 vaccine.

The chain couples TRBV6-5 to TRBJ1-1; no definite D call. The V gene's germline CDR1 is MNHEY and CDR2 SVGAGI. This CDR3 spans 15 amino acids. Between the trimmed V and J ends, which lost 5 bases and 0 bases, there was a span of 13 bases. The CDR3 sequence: CASSRREVLNTEAFF. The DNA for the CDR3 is TGTGCCAGCAGTCGGAGGGAAGTATTGAACACTGAAGCTTTCTTT.

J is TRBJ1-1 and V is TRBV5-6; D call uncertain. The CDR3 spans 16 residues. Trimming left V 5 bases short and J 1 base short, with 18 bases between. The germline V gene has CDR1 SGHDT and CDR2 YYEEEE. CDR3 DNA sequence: TGTGCCAGCAGTTCGCAACCACCGGACCCGAACACTGAAGCTTTCTTT. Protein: CASSSQPPDPNTEAFF. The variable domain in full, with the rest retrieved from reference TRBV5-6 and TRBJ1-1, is DAGVTQSPTHLIKTRGQQVTLRCSPKSGHDTVSWYQQALGQGPQFIFQYYEEEERQRGNFPDRFSGHQFPNYSSELNVNALLLGDSALYLCASSSQPPDPNTEAFFGQGTRLTVV.

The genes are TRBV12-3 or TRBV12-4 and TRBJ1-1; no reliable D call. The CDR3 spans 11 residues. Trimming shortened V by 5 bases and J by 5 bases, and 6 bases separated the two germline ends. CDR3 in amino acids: CASSLRTEAFF. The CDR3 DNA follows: TGTGCCAGCAGTCTGCGAACTGAAGCTTTCTTT.

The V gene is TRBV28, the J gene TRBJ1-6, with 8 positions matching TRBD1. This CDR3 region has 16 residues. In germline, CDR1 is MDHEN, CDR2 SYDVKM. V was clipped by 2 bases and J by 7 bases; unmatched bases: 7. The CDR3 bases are TGTGCCAGCAGTTTAGCCCCGGGACAGGCGAATTCACCCCTCCACTTT. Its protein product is CASSLAPGQANSPLHF.

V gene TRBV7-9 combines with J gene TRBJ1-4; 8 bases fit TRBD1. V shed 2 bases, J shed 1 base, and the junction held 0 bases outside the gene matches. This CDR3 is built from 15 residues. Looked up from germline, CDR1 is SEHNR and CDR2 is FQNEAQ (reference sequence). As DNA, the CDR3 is TGTGCCAGCAGCTTAACAGGGGGAACTAATGAAAAACTGTTTTTT. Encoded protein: CASSLTGGTNEKLFF.

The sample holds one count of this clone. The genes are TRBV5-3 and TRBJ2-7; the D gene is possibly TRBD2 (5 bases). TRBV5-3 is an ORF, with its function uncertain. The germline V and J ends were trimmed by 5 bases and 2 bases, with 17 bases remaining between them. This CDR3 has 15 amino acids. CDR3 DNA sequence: TGTGCCAGAAGTCCCACTCCTACTAGAGCCTACGAGCAGTACTTC. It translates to CARSPTPTRAYEQYF.

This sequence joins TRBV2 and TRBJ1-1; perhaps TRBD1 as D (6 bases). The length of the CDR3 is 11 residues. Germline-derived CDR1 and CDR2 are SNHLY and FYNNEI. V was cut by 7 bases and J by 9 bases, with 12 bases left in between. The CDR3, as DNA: TGTGCCAGCATGGGGGCAGCGAAAGCTTTCTTT. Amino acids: CASMGAAKAFF.

DNA for the CDR3: TGTGCCAGCAGTGCGACATGGAACGTCTACGAGCAGTACTTC. It yields the protein CASSATWNVYEQYF. V usage is TRBV2 and J usage is TRBJ2-7; no clear D gene. From germline, CDR1 is SNHLY and CDR2 FYNNEI. This CDR3 comprises 14 residues. Trimming removed 4 bases at V and 3 bases at J, with 13 bases between. Full variable domain (remainder filled in from reference TRBV2 and TRBJ2-7): EPEVTQTPSHQVTQMGQEVILRCVPISNHLYFYWYRQILGQKVEFLVSFYNNEISEKSEIFDDQFSVERPDGSNFTLKIRSTKLEDSAMYFCASSATWNVYEQYFGPGTRLTVT.

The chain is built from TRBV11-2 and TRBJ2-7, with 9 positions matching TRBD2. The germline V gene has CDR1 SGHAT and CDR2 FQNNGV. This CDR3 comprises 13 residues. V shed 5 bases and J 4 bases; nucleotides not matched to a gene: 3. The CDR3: CASSPTSGYEQYF. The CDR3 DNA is TGTGCCAGCAGCCCGACTAGCGGTTACGAGCAGTACTTC.

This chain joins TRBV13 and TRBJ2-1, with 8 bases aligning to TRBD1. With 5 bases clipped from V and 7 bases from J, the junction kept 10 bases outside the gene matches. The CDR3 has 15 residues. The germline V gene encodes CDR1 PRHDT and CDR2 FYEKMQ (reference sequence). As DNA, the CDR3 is TGTGCCAGCAGCCCCCTAGGGACAGGCCTGAATGAGCAGTTCTTC. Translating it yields CASSPLGTGLNEQFF.

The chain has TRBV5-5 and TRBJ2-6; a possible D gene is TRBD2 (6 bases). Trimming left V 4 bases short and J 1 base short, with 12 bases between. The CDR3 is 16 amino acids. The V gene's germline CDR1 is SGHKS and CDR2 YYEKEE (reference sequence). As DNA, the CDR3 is TGTGCCAGCAGCCCTTTGGGGGGATCTGGGGCCAACGTCCTGACTTTC. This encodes CASSPLGGSGANVLTF.

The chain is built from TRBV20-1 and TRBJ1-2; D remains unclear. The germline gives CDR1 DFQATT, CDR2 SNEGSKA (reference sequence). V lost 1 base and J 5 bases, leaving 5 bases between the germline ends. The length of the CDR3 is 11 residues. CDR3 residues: CSARGKYGYTF. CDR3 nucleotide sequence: TGCAGTGCTAGAGGCAAATATGGCTACACCTTC.

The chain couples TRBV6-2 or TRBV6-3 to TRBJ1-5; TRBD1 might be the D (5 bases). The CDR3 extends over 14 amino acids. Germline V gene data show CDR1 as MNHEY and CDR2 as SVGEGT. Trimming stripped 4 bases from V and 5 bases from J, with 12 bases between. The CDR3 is CASSFRGADQPQHF. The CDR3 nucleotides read TGTGCCAGCAGTTTTCGAGGGGCCGATCAGCCCCAGCATTTT.

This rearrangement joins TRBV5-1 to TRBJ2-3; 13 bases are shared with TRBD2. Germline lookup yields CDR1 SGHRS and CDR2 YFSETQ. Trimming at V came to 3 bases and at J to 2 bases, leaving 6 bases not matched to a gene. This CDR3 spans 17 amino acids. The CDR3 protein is CASSYRTSGGNTDTQYF. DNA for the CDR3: TGCGCCAGCAGCTATCGGACTAGCGGGGGTAACACAGATACGCAGTATTTT.

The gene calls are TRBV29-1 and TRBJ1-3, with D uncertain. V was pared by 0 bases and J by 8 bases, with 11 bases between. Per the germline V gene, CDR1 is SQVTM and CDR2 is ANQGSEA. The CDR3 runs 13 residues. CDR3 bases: TGCAGCGTTGAAGATGTCAAGGGAGACACCATATATTTT. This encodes CSVEDVKGDTIYF.

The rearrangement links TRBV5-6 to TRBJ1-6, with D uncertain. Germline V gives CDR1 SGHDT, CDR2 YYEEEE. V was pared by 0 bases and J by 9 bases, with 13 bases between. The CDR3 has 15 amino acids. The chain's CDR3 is CASSLAPGSASPLHF. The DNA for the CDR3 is TGTGCCAGCAGCTTGGCCCCAGGTTCGGCTTCACCCCTCCACTTT.

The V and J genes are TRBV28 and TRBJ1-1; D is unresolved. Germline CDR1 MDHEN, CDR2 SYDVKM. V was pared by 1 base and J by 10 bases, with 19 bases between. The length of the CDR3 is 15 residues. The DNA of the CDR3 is TGTGCCAGCAGTTTATATGGCTTAGGACCTCCTTCAGCTTTCTTT. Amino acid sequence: CASSLYGLGPPSAFF.

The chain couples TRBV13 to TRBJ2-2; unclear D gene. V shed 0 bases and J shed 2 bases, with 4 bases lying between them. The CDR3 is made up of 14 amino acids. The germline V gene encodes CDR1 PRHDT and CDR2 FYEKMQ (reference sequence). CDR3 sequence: CASSLGSNTGELFF. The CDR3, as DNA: TGTGCCAGCAGCTTAGGGTCCAACACCGGGGAGCTGTTTTTT.

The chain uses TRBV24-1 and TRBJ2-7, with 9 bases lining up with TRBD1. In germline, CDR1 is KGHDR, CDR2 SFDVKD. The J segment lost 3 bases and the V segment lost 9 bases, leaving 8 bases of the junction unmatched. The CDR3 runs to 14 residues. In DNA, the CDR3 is TGTGCCACCTCGCGGGACAGGGATATCTACGAGCAGTACTTC. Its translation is CATSRDRDIYEQYF.

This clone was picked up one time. CDR3 in DNA: TGTGCCAGCAGTTTCTTGGGGTCCTACGAGCAGTACTTC. Translated, it gives CASSFLGSYEQYF. The gene calls are TRBV28 and TRBJ2-7; no definite D call. This CDR3 spans 13 amino acids. Trimming took 3 bases from V and 1 from J, leaving 7 bases between them. Germline CDR1 is MDHEN and CDR2 is SYDVKM.

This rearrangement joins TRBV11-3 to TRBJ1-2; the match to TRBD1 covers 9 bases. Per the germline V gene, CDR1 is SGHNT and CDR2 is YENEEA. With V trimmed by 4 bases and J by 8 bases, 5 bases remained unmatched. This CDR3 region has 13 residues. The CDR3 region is CASSSDRGSGYTF. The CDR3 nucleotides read TGTGCCAGCAGCTCAGACAGGGGGAGCGGCTACACCTTC.

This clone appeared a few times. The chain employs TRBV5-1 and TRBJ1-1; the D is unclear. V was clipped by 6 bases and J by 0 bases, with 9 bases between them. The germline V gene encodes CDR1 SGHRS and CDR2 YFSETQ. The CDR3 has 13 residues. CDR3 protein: CASTDLMNTEAFF. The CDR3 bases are TGCGCCAGCACGGATCTGATGAACACTGAAGCTTTCTTT.

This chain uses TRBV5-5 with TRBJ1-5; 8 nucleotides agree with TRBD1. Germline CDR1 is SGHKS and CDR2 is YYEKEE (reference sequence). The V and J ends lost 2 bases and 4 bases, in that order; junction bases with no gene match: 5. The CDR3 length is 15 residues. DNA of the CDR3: TGTGCCAGCAGCTTCGGACAGGGCAGGAATCAGCCCCAGCATTTT. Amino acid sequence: CASSFGQGRNQPQHF.

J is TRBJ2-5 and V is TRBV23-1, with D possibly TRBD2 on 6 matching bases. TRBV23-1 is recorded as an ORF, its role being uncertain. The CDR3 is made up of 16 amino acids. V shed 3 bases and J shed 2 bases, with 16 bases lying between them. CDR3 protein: CASSQLNSGSQETQYF. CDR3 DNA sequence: TGCGCCAGCAGTCAGCTCAATAGCGGTTCTCAAGAGACCCAGTACTTC.

The CDR3 loop is CASKDSPSPNYGYTF. For the CDR3, the DNA is TGTGCCAGCAAAGACAGCCCCAGTCCTAACTATGGCTACACCTTC. The V and J genes are TRBV19 and TRBJ1-2; D may be TRBD1 (5 bases). The CDR3 loop spans 15 amino acids. Germline CDR1 LNHDA, CDR2 SQIVND (reference sequence). Trimming took 9 bases from V and 0 from J, leaving 17 bases between them.

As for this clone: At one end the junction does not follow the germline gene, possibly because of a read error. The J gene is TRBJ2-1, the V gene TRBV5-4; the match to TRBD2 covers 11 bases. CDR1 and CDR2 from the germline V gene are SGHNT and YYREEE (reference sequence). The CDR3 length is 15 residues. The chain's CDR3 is CASTLGGLAAAEQFF. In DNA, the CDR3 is TGTGCCAGCACCTTGGGGGGACTAGCGGCGGCTGAGCAGTTCTTC. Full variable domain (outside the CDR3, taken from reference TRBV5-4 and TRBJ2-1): ETGVTQSPTHLIKTRGQQVTLRCSSQSGHNTVSWYQQALGQGPQFIFQYYREEENGRGNFPPRFSGLQFPNYSSELNVNALELDDSALYLCASTLGGLAAAEQFFGPGTRLTVL.